This T cell receptor beta chain is drawn from a study of cytomegalovirus exposure and HLA in healthy donors. The overall study: Most donors, about 77% of a few hundred genotyped, fell in the Caucasian-associated ancestry cluster.

PCR employed 60 Vbeta and 13 Jbeta primers. Only in-frame clones appear in the TCRdb table, and some are missing; sequencing was by immunoSEQ multiplex PCR. The sample consists of some 150,000 clones, about 60% of them appearing once. Germline lookup yields CDR1 MNHEY and CDR2 SMNVEV (reference sequence). The CDR3 loop spans 14 amino acids. With 6 bases clipped from V and 5 bases from J, the junction kept 6 bases outside the gene matches. The table lists this clone with a few counts. The source of this sequence is a woman between 55 and 75 years old in good health and CMV-seropositive. The sequencing sample was made of PBMCs. The chain uses TRBV27 and TRBJ1-2, with 10 bases identical to TRBD1. CDR3 sequence (DNA): TGTGCCAGCAGACCGGGACAGGGGAGGTATGGCTACACCTTC. Its translation: CASRPGQGRYGYTF.